This T cell receptor beta chain was found in a study of cytomegalovirus exposure and HLA in healthy donors. Whole-study findings and limits: In the analysis, some V segments, TRBV6-2 and TRBV6-3 included, were excluded as indistinguishable. Fewer N-insertions (relative to the approximately 700-donor mean) were reportedly seen in an Asian-associated ancestry cluster in a later analysis. Another analysis was done later, and it associated over 15,000 TCR beta sequences with HLA alleles at 0.05 false discovery rate.

The primer mix had 60 Vbeta and 13 Jbeta primers. TCRdb's copy holds only in-frame clones and misses some; the assay was immunoSEQ multiplex PCR. The sample lists fewer than 200,000 clones, over 60% seen once, with less than 1.6% in the top ten. Germline lookup yields CDR1 SNHLY and CDR2 FYNNEI. Trimming shortened V by 4 bases and J by 0 bases, and 7 bases separated the two germline ends. The CDR3 has 14 amino acids. This clone was seen more than once but under ten times. The antigen is unknown. This chain uses TRBV2 with TRBJ1-5; D gene uncertain. The sequence derives from a girl between 10 and 17 years old in good health and CMV-seronegative. Sequencing was done on a sample of PBMCs. The CDR3 spells CASSVAVSNQPQHF. The CDR3, as DNA: TGTGCCAGCAGTGTGGCGGTTAGCAATCAGCCCCAGCATTTT.